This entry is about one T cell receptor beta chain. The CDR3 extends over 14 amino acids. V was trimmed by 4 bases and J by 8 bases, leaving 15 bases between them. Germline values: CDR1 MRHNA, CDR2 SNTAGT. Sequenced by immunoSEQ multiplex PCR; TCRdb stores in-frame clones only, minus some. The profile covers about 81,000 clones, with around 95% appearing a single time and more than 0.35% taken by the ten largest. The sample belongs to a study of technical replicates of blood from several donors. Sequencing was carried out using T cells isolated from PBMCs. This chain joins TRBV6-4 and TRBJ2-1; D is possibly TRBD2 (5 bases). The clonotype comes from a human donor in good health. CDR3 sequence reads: CASSVSRDFHEQFF. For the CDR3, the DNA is TGTGCCAGCAGTGTCTCACGGGATTTCCATGAGCAGTTCTTC.